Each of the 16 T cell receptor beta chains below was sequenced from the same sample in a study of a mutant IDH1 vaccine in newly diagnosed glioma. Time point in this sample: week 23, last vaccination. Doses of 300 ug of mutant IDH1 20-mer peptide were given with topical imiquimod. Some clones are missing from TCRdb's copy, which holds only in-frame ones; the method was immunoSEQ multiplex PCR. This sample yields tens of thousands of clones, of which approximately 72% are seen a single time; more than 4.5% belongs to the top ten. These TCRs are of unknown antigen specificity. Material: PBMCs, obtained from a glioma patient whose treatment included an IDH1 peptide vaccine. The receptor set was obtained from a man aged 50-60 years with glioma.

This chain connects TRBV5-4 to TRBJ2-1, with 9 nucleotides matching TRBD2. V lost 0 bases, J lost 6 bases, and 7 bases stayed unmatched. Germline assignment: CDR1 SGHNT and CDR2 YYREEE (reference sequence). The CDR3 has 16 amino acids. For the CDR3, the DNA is TGTGCCAGCAGCTTGGCCGGCGGGGGGGCCGTCAATGAGCAGTTCTTC. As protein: CASSLAGGGAVNEQFF.

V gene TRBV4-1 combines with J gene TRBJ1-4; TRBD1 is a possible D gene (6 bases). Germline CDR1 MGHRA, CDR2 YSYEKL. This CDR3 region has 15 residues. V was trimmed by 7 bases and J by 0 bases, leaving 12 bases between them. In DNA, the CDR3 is TGCGCCAGCACCACAAGACAGGCAACTAATGAAAAACTGTTTTTT. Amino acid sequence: CASTTRQATNEKLFF.

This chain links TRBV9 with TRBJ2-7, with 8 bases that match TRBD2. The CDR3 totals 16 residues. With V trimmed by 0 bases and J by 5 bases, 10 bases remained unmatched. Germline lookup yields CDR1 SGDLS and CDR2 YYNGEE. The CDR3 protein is CASSVDSGGLTDEQYF. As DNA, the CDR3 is TGTGCCAGCAGCGTAGACTCGGGGGGGCTTACCGACGAGCAGTACTTC.

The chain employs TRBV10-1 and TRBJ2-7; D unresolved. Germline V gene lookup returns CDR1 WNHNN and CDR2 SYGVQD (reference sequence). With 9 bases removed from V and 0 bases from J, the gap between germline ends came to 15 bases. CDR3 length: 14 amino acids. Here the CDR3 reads CARASRRTSYEQYF. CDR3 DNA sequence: TGCGCCAGAGCCTCGCGGCGGACCTCCTACGAGCAGTACTTC.

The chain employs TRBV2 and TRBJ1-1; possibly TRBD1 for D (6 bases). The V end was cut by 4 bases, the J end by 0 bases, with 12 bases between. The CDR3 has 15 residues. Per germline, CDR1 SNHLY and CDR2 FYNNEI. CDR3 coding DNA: TGTGCCAGCAGTGCAGGGGTCTACATGAACACTGAAGCTTTCTTT. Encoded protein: CASSAGVYMNTEAFF.

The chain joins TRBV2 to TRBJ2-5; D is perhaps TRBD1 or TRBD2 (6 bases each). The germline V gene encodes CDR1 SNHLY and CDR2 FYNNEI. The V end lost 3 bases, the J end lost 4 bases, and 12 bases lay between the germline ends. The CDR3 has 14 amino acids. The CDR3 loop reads CASSEEGGSETQYF. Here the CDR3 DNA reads TGTGCCAGCAGTGAGGAGGGGGGCTCAGAGACCCAGTACTTC.

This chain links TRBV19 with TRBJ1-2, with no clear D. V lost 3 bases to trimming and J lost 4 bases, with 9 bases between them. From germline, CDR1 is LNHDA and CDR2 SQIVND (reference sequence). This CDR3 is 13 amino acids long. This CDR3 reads CASSMGGLYGYTF. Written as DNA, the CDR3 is TGTGCCAGTAGTATGGGCGGGCTCTATGGCTACACCTTC.

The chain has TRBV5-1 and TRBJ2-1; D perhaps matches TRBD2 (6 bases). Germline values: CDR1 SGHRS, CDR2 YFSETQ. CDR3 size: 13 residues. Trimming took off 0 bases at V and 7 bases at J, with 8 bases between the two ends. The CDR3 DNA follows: TGCGCCAGCAGCTTGGCAGGAGGGAATGAGCAGTTCTTC. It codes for CASSLAGGNEQFF.

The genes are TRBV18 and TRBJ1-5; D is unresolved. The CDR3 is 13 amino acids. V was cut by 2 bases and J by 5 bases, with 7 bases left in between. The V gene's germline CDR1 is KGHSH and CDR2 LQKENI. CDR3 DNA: TGTGCCAGCTCACCAGAGGAGGATCAGCCCCAGCATTTT. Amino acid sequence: CASSPEEDQPQHF.

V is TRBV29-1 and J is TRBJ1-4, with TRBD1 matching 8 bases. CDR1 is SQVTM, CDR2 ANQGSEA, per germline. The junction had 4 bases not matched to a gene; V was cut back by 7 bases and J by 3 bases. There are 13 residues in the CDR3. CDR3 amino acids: CSAQGAANEKLFF. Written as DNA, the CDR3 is TGCAGCGCTCAGGGGGCGGCTAATGAAAAACTGTTTTTT.

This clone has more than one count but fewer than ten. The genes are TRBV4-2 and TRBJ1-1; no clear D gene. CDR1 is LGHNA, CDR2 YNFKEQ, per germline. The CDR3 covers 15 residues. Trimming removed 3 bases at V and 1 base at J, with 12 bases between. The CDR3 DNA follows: TGTGCCAGCAGCCACGAGGGCCTGGAGAACACTGAAGCTTTCTTT. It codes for CASSHEGLENTEAFF.

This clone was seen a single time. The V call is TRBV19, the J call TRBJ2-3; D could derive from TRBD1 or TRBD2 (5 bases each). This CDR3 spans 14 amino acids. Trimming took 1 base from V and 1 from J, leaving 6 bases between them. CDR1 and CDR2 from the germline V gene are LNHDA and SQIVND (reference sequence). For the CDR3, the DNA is TGTGCCAGTAGTATAGCGGGACGCACAGATACGCAGTATTTT. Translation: CASSIAGRTDTQYF.

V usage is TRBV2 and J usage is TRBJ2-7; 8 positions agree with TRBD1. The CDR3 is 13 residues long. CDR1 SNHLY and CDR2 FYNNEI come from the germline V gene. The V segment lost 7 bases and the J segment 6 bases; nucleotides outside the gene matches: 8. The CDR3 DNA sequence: TGTGCCAGCATGGGACAGGTCCCTGGCGAGCAGTACTTC. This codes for CASMGQVPGEQYF.

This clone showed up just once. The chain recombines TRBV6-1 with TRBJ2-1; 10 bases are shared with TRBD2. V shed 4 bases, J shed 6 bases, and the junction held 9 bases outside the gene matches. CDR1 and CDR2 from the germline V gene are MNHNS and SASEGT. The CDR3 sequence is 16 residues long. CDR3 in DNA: TGTGCCAGCAGTGCCCGGACTAGCGGCGCGTCCAATGAGCAGTTCTTC. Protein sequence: CASSARTSGASNEQFF.

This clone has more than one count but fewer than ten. CDR3 sequence reads: CASSFLAAESNEQFF. The CDR3 DNA reads TGTGCCAGCAGCTTTCTAGCCGCAGAGAGTAATGAGCAGTTCTTC. The chain has TRBV5-4 and TRBJ2-1, with D possibly being TRBD2 (5 bases). The CDR3 contains 15 residues. Germline CDR1 and CDR2: SGHNT and YYREEE (reference sequence). The germline V and J ends were trimmed by 2 bases and 7 bases, with 16 bases remaining between them. Full variable domain (missing parts from reference TRBV5-4 and TRBJ2-1): ETGVTQSPTHLIKTRGQQVTLRCSSQSGHNTVSWYQQALGQGPQFIFQYYREEENGRGNFPPRFSGLQFPNYSSELNVNALELDDSALYLCASSFLAAESNEQFFGPGTRLTVL.

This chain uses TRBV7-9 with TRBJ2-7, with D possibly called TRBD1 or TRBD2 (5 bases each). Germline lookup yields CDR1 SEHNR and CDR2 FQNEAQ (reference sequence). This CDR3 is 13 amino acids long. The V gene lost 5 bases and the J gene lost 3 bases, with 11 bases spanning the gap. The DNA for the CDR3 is TGTGCCAGCAGCCCCGGGGCACACTACGAGCAGTACTTC. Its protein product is CASSPGAHYEQYF.